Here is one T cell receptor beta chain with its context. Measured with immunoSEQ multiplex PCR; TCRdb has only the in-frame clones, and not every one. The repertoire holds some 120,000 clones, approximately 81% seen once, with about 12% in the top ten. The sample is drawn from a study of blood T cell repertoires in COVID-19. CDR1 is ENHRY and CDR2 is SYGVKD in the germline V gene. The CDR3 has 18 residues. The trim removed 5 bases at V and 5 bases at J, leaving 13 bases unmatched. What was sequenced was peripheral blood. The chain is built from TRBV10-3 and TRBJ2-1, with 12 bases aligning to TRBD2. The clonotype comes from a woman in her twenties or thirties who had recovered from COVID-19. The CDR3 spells CAISQRGGLAGVHNEQFF. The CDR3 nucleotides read TGTGCCATCAGTCAAAGGGGGGGACTAGCGGGTGTACACAATGAGCAGTTCTTC.